This entry describes one TCR beta chain. Original handling: Using reference gene primer amplification, nucleated cell counts were estimated. Assay: immunoSEQ multiplex PCR; the TCRdb copy retains only in-frame clones and omits some. The DNA gave D and trimming, while V, J and clone size come from that table. The sample lists 60,000 to 75,000 clones, 79% occurring once. This entry comes from a study of blood T cell repertoires in COVID-19. The CDR3 is 15 amino acids. The germline gives CDR1 SGDLS, CDR2 YYNGEE. Unmatched junction bases numbered 3, after V lost 3 bases and J lost 1 base. The receptor was derived from a man between 60 and 70 years old with active or convalescent COVID-19. V gene TRBV9 combines with J gene TRBJ1-2; 10 positions match TRBD1. Sequenced: peripheral blood. CDR3 in amino acids: CASSAGTGDNYGYTF. The CDR3 coding sequence is TGTGCCAGCAGCGCTGGGACAGGGGATAACTATGGCTACACCTTC.